The rows below give T cell receptor beta chains drawn from one sample of a study of T-cell memory formation after mild COVID-19. A single record per CDR3 protein comes from TCRdb applying MiXCR to the 5' RACE reads. The sample includes 210,000 or so distinct CDR3 sequences, around 16% of them seen just once. The sequencing sample was made of PBMCs or a T cell subset sorted from them (not recorded which). The receptors originated from an adult woman who had mild COVID-19 (a few samples of this study predate the infection). Cell type and time point are not known. The conserved cysteine and the conserved F or W are not part of the CDR3 here.

V gene	CDR3 length	J gene	CDR3 protein
TRBV18	14	TRBJ1-2	ASSPSQGASNYGYT
TRBV7-3	11	TRBJ1-5	ASSLDSSQPQH
TRBV5-4	13	TRBJ2-7	ASSPPGQGSYEQY
TRBV3-1	16	TRBJ2-1	ASSRLNAIQGLSNEQF
TRBV5-1	13	TRBJ2-3	ASGVAGGGTDTQY
TRBV19	12	TRBJ2-7	ASRPGQGTYEQY
TRBV7-6	15	TRBJ2-1	ASSLGAGGTLGNEQF
TRBV30	11	TRBJ2-3	AWSRGKDGTQY
TRBV5-6	12	TRBJ1-4	ASSLFQGGEKLF
TRBV9	14	TRBJ2-1	ASSGVVSATYNEQF
TRBV7-3	17	TRBJ2-3	ASSRKLAGEFAGTDTQY
TRBV20-1	9	TRBJ2-3	SATPSEKQY
TRBV19	12	TRBJ2-2	ATRWTRNTGELF
TRBV11-1	11	TRBJ2-3	ASSLSETGTQY
TRBV29-1	10	TRBJ2-5	SVGPNQETQY
TRBV5-1	13	TRBJ2-1	ASSWASQGANEQF
TRBV7-9	11	TRBJ2-1	ASSHIGGNEQF
TRBV28	13	TRBJ2-7	ASSSSGRPSYEQY
TRBV2	14	TRBJ2-6	ANSGTLSSGANVLT
TRBV5-1	12	TRBJ1-2	ASSLAPANYGYT
TRBV27	14	TRBJ2-3	ASRRWTSGRTDTQY
TRBV27	14	TRBJ1-1	ASSLSYTSTGTEAF
TRBV15	16	TRBJ1-5	ATSRAHHGRGSNQPQH
TRBV19	11	TRBJ1-2	ASRSQGVYGYT